This T cell receptor (beta chain) was sequenced for a study of shared clonotypes between healthy human individuals. Study-level findings and limits: It was the few donors that limited the genetic and exposure-history diversity represented. Estimated richness was generally greater in naive than memory subsets. Deeper or shallower sequencing was expected to change how clonotypes are shared among donors.

Division of CD4+ cells produced a CD45RA+ naive subset and a CD45RA-negative memory subset. This clone was detected only a few times. Its antigen remains unknown. Using immunoSEQ multiplex PCR, the repertoire was profiled, and TCRdb retains in-frame clones only, with some absent. Of more than 2,000,000 clones listed, 93% are singletons. Specimen: naive CD4+ T cells from PBMCs. The subset was: CD45RA+ positively selected. The source is a man between 18 and 35 years old in good health. Some clones in this sample may be carry-over from other donors' samples.

The CDR3 region is CASSMGTSEAFF. The CDR3 bases are TGTGCCAGTAGTATGGGGACCTCTGAAGCTTTCTTT. This chain links TRBV19 with TRBJ1-1, with D maybe TRBD1 (5 bases). This CDR3 comprises 12 residues. The V gene's germline CDR1 is LNHDA and CDR2 SQIVND (reference sequence). V lost 3 bases to trimming and J lost 6 bases, with 8 bases between them.